The 22 T cell receptor beta chains below come from one sample, sequenced in a study of shared clonotypes between healthy human individuals. Clones were sequenced by immunoSEQ multiplex PCR, and TCRdb holds only the in-frame ones, with some missing. The table lists some 980,000 clones, over 60% of them singletons. Sample: memory CD4+ T cells sorted from blood. Subset specified: CD45RA-negative fraction. The receptors come from a man between 18 and 29 years old in good health.

DNA of the CDR3: TGTGCCTGGAGTGTACAGGGGAAAAACACCATATATTTT. Amino acids: CAWSVQGKNTIYF. The chain is built from TRBV30 and TRBJ1-3, with 7 bases matching TRBD1. V dropped 0 bases and J dropped 6; count of bases not matched to a gene: 2. The CDR3 extends over 13 amino acids. CDR1 is GTSNPN and CDR2 is SVGIG in the germline V gene (reference sequence).

In regard to this clone: Being one base from a much bigger clone, this may be a read error. This chain uses TRBV11-3 with TRBJ2-7; D uncertain. CDR3 length: 11 residues. Germline V lookup: CDR1 SGHNT, CDR2 YENEEA. Trimming left V 0 bases short and J 6 bases short, with 3 bases between. The CDR3, as DNA: TGTGCCAGCAGCTTAGATTCCGAGCAGTACTTC. Its protein is CASSLDSEQYF.

The chain uses TRBV6-6 and TRBJ2-7; 10 bases are a match to TRBD1. The ends lost 6 bases at V and 5 bases at J; junction bases unmatched: 4. Looked up from germline, CDR1 is MNHNY and CDR2 is SVGAGI (reference sequence). The CDR3 length is 13 residues. CDR3 in amino acids: CASRGTGDHEQYF. The CDR3 region has the DNA TGTGCCAGCAGGGGGACAGGGGACCACGAGCAGTACTTC.

This clone was picked up a small number of times. Other DNA sequences in this specimen translate into the identical CDR3. This chain uses TRBV5-1 with TRBJ2-5, with 7 positions matching TRBD1. The germline CDR1 and CDR2 sequences are SGHRS and YFSETQ. Trimming cost V 4 bases and J 0 bases; bases outside gene matches: 3. This CDR3 has 14 amino acids. The CDR3 reads CASSRTGDQETQYF. In nucleotides, the CDR3 is TGCGCCAGCAGCCGGACAGGAGACCAAGAGACCCAGTACTTC.

The chain employs TRBV6-5 and TRBJ1-2; 9 nucleotides agree with TRBD1. The CDR3 is made up of 14 amino acids. Germline CDR1 MNHEY, CDR2 SVGAGI. V lost 3 bases and J lost 6; bases outside the gene matches: 5. The CDR3 DNA is TGTGCCAGCAGTTATAACAGGGGGCAGGATGGCTACACCTTC. Its protein product is CASSYNRGQDGYTF.

The chain couples TRBV30 to TRBJ1-5, with TRBD1 identical over 7 bases. V lost 1 base, J lost 4 bases, and 1 base stayed unmatched. This CDR3 comprises 13 residues. Looked up from germline, CDR1 is GTSNPN and CDR2 is SVGIG (reference sequence). CDR3 protein: CAWSATGNQPQHF. The CDR3 DNA sequence: TGTGCCTGGAGTGCGACAGGGAATCAGCCCCAGCATTTT. Supplemented by reference TRBV30 and TRBJ1-5, the full variable domain reads SQTIHQWPATLVQPVGSPLSLECTVEGTSNPNLYWYRQAAGRGLQLLFYSVGIGQISSEVPQNLSASRPQDRQFILSSKKLLLSDSGFYLCAWSATGNQPQHFGDGTRLSIL.

V gene TRBV7-6 combines with J gene TRBJ2-2; D gene ambiguous. CDR1 is SGHVS, CDR2 FNYEAQ, per germline. V lost 1 base and J 1 base, leaving 10 bases between the germline ends. The CDR3 is made up of 16 amino acids. The CDR3 DNA sequence: TGTGCCAGCAGCTTAGTTCCAGGAATGAACACCGGGGAGCTGTTTTTT. It translates to CASSLVPGMNTGELFF.

The count of this clone is one. A much larger clone lies a single base off, so this may be a read error. In the same sample, other DNA sequences code for this CDR3. The V and J genes are TRBV5-1 and TRBJ2-3; D uncertain. The CDR3 sequence is 11 residues long. The V end lost 3 bases, the J end lost 2 bases, and 1 base lay between the germline ends. Germline loops: CDR1 SGHRS, CDR2 YFSETQ. The CDR3 spells CASSSTDTQYF. The CDR3 DNA is TGCGCCAGCAGCTCCACAGATACGCAGTATTTT.

As concerns this clone: The junction departs from germline at one end; a sequencing error may be responsible. The rearrangement uses TRBV7-7 and TRBJ2-5; D could derive from TRBD1 or TRBD2 (6 bases each). Germline values: CDR1 SSHAT, CDR2 FNYEAQ (reference sequence). CDR3 length: 15 amino acids. In DNA, the CDR3 is TGTGCTAGCAGCTTAGGAGGGGGACCCCAAGAGACCCAGTACTTC. Amino acid sequence: CASSLGGGPQETQYF.

Worth noting for this clone: This sample includes further DNA sequences coding for the same CDR3. The chain links TRBV10-3 to TRBJ2-5, with 10 bases that match TRBD2. CDR1 and CDR2 (germline): ENHRY, SYGVKD. The CDR3 covers 14 residues. The junction had 3 bases not matched to a gene; V was cut back by 3 bases and J by 5 bases. The CDR3 coding sequence is TGTGCCATCAGTGACTCGGGACTAGCGGAGACCCAGTACTTC. Translated, it gives CAISDSGLAETQYF.

This CDR3 reads CASSLAGYTEAFF. The CDR3 DNA reads TGTGCCAGCAGTTTGGCGGGATACACTGAAGCTTTCTTT. The V gene is TRBV27, the J gene TRBJ1-1; D gene unclear. Trimming stripped 3 bases from V and 3 bases from J, with 8 bases between. Germline V lookup: CDR1 MNHEY, CDR2 SMNVEV (reference sequence). This CDR3 contains 13 residues.

This rearrangement joins TRBV29-1 to TRBJ2-3; the D gene is possibly TRBD1 (6 bases). V shed 7 bases and J shed 1 base, with 15 bases lying between them. The CDR3 totals 14 residues. Germline-derived CDR1 and CDR2 are SQVTM and ANQGSEA. DNA of the CDR3: TGCAGCGCGGACGCAGGGGCGGGCACAGATACGCAGTATTTT. It yields the protein CSADAGAGTDTQYF.

The chain employs TRBV5-1 and TRBJ2-7; the D gene is possibly TRBD1 (5 bases). This CDR3 has 15 residues. V lost 4 bases, J lost 6 bases, and 20 bases lay in between. The germline V gene has CDR1 SGHRS and CDR2 YFSETQ. This CDR3 reads CASSIGIGAWVEQYF. CDR3 bases: TGCGCCAGCAGCATTGGTATAGGGGCTTGGGTCGAGCAGTACTTC.

This rearrangement joins TRBV19 to TRBJ2-1; D unresolved. V lost 2 bases, J lost 0 bases, and 2 bases lay in between. The germline gives CDR1 LNHDA, CDR2 SQIVND (reference sequence). The CDR3 has 13 amino acids. CDR3 in amino acids: CASSISSYNEQFF. In nucleotides, the CDR3 is TGTGCCAGTAGTATAAGCTCCTACAATGAGCAGTTCTTC.

The chain has TRBV7-8 and TRBJ2-1, with D uncertain. Trimming stripped 1 base from V and 6 bases from J, with 16 bases between. Looked up from germline, CDR1 is SGHVS and CDR2 is FQNEAQ. The CDR3 covers 16 residues. CDR3 in amino acids: CASSLGVRTRSNEQFF. The CDR3 DNA reads TGTGCCAGCAGCTTAGGCGTTAGGACCCGGAGCAATGAGCAGTTCTTC. Full variable domain (rest looked up from reference TRBV7-8 and TRBJ2-1): GAGVSQSPRYKVAKRGQDVALRCDPISGHVSLFWYQQALGQGPEFLTYFQNEAQLDKSGLPSDRFFAERPEGSVSTLKIQRTQQEDSAVYLCASSLGVRTRSNEQFFGPGTRLTVL.

This chain links TRBV14 with TRBJ2-5, with D perhaps being TRBD1 or TRBD2 (5 bases each). The CDR3 consists of 16 residues. V was cut by 1 base and J by 4 bases, with 16 bases left in between. Germline V gene sequence: CDR1 SGHDN, CDR2 FVKESK. CDR3 nucleotides: TGTGCCAGCAGCCAAGGAGGGGCCCTGCCAAGAGAGACCCAGTACTTC. This translates into CASSQGGALPRETQYF.

J is TRBJ2-3 and V is TRBV14; D is unclear. V lost 1 base, J lost 3 bases, and 11 bases lay in between. The germline V gene encodes CDR1 SGHDN and CDR2 FVKESK. This CDR3 has 15 residues. CDR3 bases: TGTGCCAGCAGCCAAGGCCTGCAATTTACAGATACGCAGTATTTT. Protein sequence: CASSQGLQFTDTQYF. Full variable domain (rest looked up from reference TRBV14 and TRBJ2-3): EAGVTQFPSHSVIEKGQTVTLRCDPISGHDNLYWYRRVMGKEIKFLLHFVKESKQDESGMPNNRFLAERTGGTYSTLKVQPAELEDSGVYFCASSQGLQFTDTQYFGPGTRLTVL.

This clone has just one count. Other DNA sequences of this sample code for an identical CDR3. V and J are TRBV4-3 and TRBJ1-4; 8 bases map to TRBD1. CDR1 LGHNA and CDR2 YSLEER come from the germline V gene. V lost 0 bases, J lost 8 bases, and 8 bases stayed unmatched. The length of the CDR3 is 16 residues. The CDR3 DNA follows: TGCGCCAGCAGCCAAGATTCTCCAGGGGGCGGGGAAAAACTGTTTTTT. Protein product: CASSQDSPGGGEKLFF.

The chain links TRBV29-1 to TRBJ1-2; D gene uncertain. The CDR3 loop spans 12 amino acids. The germline CDR1 and CDR2 sequences are SQVTM and ANQGSEA. The V end lost 4 bases, the J end lost 4 bases, and 10 bases lay between the germline ends. The DNA for the CDR3 is TGCAGCGTTGCCGAGGGTCTCTATGGCTACACCTTC. It is translated as CSVAEGLYGYTF.

The chain is built from TRBV28 and TRBJ1-2; D ambiguous. Trimming left V 2 bases short and J 0 bases short, with 13 bases between. Germline CDR1 is MDHEN and CDR2 is SYDVKM. This CDR3 region has 16 residues. The DNA for the CDR3 is TGTGCCAGCAGTTTAAACGCTCCACGGGCTAACTATGGCTACACCTTC. This translates into CASSLNAPRANYGYTF.

The chain combines TRBV7-2 with TRBJ1-6; possible D gene TRBD1, 5 bases. This CDR3 contains 15 residues. Trimming removed 1 base at V and 7 bases at J, with 11 bases between. Germline V CDR1 and CDR2: SGHTA, FQGNSA. The CDR3 reads CASSLVRDGNSPLHF. The CDR3 nucleotides read TGTGCCAGCAGCTTAGTCCGGGACGGAAATTCACCCCTCCACTTT.

The chain recombines TRBV14 with TRBJ1-1; maybe TRBD1 (6 bases). Between the trimmed V and J ends, which lost 6 bases and 0 bases, there was a span of 11 bases. CDR3 size: 14 residues. Looked up from germline, CDR1 is SGHDN and CDR2 is FVKESK. The CDR3 region has the DNA TGTGCCAGCAGAGAACAGGGCATGAACACTGAAGCTTTCTTT. This codes for CASREQGMNTEAFF.